The 30 T cell receptor beta chains in this list originate from one sample, sequenced in a study of T-cell memory formation after mild COVID-19. In TCRdb, the 5' RACE reads were re-called with MiXCR into one record per CDR3 protein. Found here are roughly 150,000 distinct CDR3 sequences, 10% to 15% of them singletons; the top ten hold about 3.6%. The material sequenced was PBMCs or a T cell subset sorted from them (not recorded which). These receptors were taken from a man between 18 and 29 years old who had mild COVID-19 (a few samples of this study predate the infection). Cell type and time point are not known.

The chain links TRBV3-1 to TRBJ2-5; TRBD2 aligns across 12 bases. V shed 1 base, J shed 5 bases, and the junction held 8 bases outside the gene matches. Germline CDR1 and CDR2: LGHDT and YNNKEL (reference sequence). This CDR3 has 17 amino acids. This CDR3 is CASSQGLAGVRSETQYF. For the CDR3, the DNA is TGTGCCAGCAGCCAAGGACTAGCGGGGGTTCGCTCGGAGACCCAGTACTTC.

The table lists this clonotype with a few counts. V usage is TRBV6-6 and J usage is TRBJ2-1; 8 nucleotides match TRBD1. After removal of 6 bases from V and 6 bases from J, the junction contained 7 bases not matched to a gene. Germline V gene data show CDR1 as MNHNY and CDR2 as SVGAGI (reference sequence). The CDR3 has 14 residues. CDR3 nucleotides: TGTGCCAGCAGACCCCAGACAGGGGCCAATGAGCAGTTCTTC. It encodes CASRPQTGANEQFF.

This clonotype was counted only a few times. The gene calls are TRBV12-3 or TRBV12-4 and TRBJ2-3; possible D gene TRBD1, 5 bases. This CDR3 has 14 residues. V gave up 7 bases and J gave up 5 bases, with 16 bases separating them. The CDR3 spells CASTLGDNIDTQYF. The DNA for the CDR3 is TGTGCCAGCACCCTAGGGGATAATATAGATACGCAGTATTTT.

Only a few counts were recorded for this clonotype. The chain uses TRBV6-5 and TRBJ1-1; tentative D call: TRBD1 (5 bases). V lost 4 bases and J 4 bases, leaving 13 bases between the germline ends. CDR1 and CDR2 (germline): MNHEY, SVGAGI. The CDR3 runs to 14 residues. This chain's CDR3 is CASSWGLGVTEAFF. The DNA for the CDR3 is TGTGCCAGCAGTTGGGGTCTGGGGGTCACTGAAGCTTTCTTT.

This clonotype has at least ten counts. The CDR3 bases are TGCGCCTCCAGGGAGAGCACAGATACGCAGTATTTT. Its translation is CASRESTDTQYF. The chain links TRBV5-1 to TRBJ2-3; possibly TRBD1 or TRBD2 for D (5 bases each). The CDR3 is 12 amino acids. Germline V gene data show CDR1 as SGHRS and CDR2 as YFSETQ. V was cut by 10 bases and J by 0 bases, with 9 bases left in between.

This clonotype was detected only a few times. The chain uses TRBV7-2 and TRBJ2-2; D is perhaps TRBD1 (5 bases). The CDR3 runs 17 residues. CDR1 SGHTA and CDR2 FQGNSA come from the germline V gene. Trimming cost V 0 bases and J 1 base, with 12 bases left between them. The CDR3 sequence is CASSLAWSRVNTGELFF. The CDR3 DNA sequence: TGTGCCAGCAGCTTAGCTTGGTCCAGGGTGAACACCGGGGAGCTGTTTTTT.

The rearrangement links TRBV9 to TRBJ2-7; unclear D gene. This CDR3 spans 14 amino acids. V lost 0 bases and J 2 bases, leaving 9 bases between the germline ends. Germline assignment: CDR1 SGDLS and CDR2 YYNGEE. The DNA of the CDR3 is TGTGCCAGCAGCGTAGCGCCCGACCCCTACGAGCAGTACTTC. It yields the protein CASSVAPDPYEQYF.

This clonotype has only a few counts. This chain links TRBV7-2 with TRBJ2-3; perhaps D is TRBD1 or TRBD2 (5 bases each). CDR3 length equals 16 residues. Germline loops: CDR1 SGHTA, CDR2 FQGNSA. V was shortened by 0 bases and J by 0 bases, with 10 bases between the two germline ends. For the CDR3, the DNA is TGTGCCAGCAGCTTAGCGCTGGGGGTAAGCACAGATACGCAGTATTTT. Translated, it gives CASSLALGVSTDTQYF.

The V and J genes are TRBV9 and TRBJ2-6; 8 bases agree with TRBD2. This CDR3 is built from 17 residues. CDR1 is SGDLS, CDR2 YYNGEE, per germline. V lost 3 bases and J lost 5; bases outside the gene matches: 10. CDR3 amino acids: CASSAGLELWRANVLTF. The CDR3, as DNA: TGTGCCAGCAGCGCGGGACTAGAGCTCTGGAGGGCCAACGTCCTGACTTTC.

In this sample, this clonotype turned up many times. The chain joins TRBV10-2 to TRBJ2-3, with unresolved D. This CDR3 spans 13 amino acids. V was pared by 6 bases and J by 2 bases, with 9 bases between. Germline values: CDR1 WSHSY, CDR2 SAAADI. The CDR3 region has the DNA TGCGCCAGCAGGGTGCTCAACACAGATACGCAGTATTTT. Translation gives CASRVLNTDTQYF.

This clonotype came up many times. The chain employs TRBV28 and TRBJ2-7; a possible D gene is TRBD1 (5 bases). CDR1 MDHEN and CDR2 SYDVKM come from the germline V gene. V shed 6 bases and J shed 2 bases, with 17 bases lying between them. This CDR3 contains 15 residues. CDR3 sequence: CASRENRGRAYEQYF. Here the CDR3 DNA reads TGTGCCAGCAGGGAGAATAGGGGCCGGGCCTACGAGCAGTACTTC.

V gene TRBV15 combines with J gene TRBJ1-4; D ambiguous. This CDR3 region has 16 residues. V was cut by 0 bases and J by 0 bases, with 8 bases left in between. Germline CDR1 reads LNHNV; CDR2 reads YYDKDF (reference sequence). In DNA, the CDR3 is TGTGCCACCAGCAGAGATGTAGGAGCAACTAATGAAAAACTGTTTTTT. Protein: CATSRDVGATNEKLFF.

The rearrangement links TRBV3-1 to TRBJ2-2; no reliable D call. The length of the CDR3 is 15 residues. CDR1 and CDR2 from the germline V gene are LGHDT and YNNKEL (reference sequence). The V end was cut by 3 bases, the J end by 4 bases, with 12 bases between. This CDR3 reads CASSQIGRGTGELFF. CDR3 coding DNA: TGTGCCAGCAGCCAGATAGGACGCGGCACCGGGGAGCTGTTTTTT.

The gene calls are TRBV6-6 and TRBJ1-1, with D perhaps TRBD1 (5 bases). CDR3 size: 12 residues. V was trimmed by 7 bases and J by 0 bases, leaving 6 bases between them. Germline lookup yields CDR1 MNHNY and CDR2 SVGAGI (reference sequence). DNA of the CDR3: TGTGCCAGCACCAGGGTGAACACTGAAGCTTTCTTT. As protein: CASTRVNTEAFF.

This clonotype showed up just a few times. V is TRBV18 and J is TRBJ2-5; D not certain. Germline V CDR1 and CDR2: KGHSH, LQKENI. V dropped 3 bases and J dropped 5 bases, with 10 bases sitting between them. The CDR3 covers 13 residues. The CDR3 nucleotides are TGTGCCAGCTCACCGCCCGTCTGGGAGACCCAGTACTTC. Encoded protein: CASSPPVWETQYF.

This clonotype was detected only a few times. The gene calls are TRBV2 and TRBJ2-1, with D uncertain. The CDR3 runs 14 residues. Germline V gives CDR1 SNHLY, CDR2 FYNNEI. V was shortened by 4 bases and J by 9 bases, with 16 bases between the two germline ends. CDR3 residues: CASSGRTARVEQFF. The CDR3 DNA follows: TGTGCCAGCAGTGGTCGGACGGCTAGGGTTGAGCAGTTCTTC. Full variable domain (rest looked up from reference TRBV2 and TRBJ2-1): EPEVTQTPSHQVTQMGQEVILRCVPISNHLYFYWYRQILGQKVEFLVSFYNNEISEKSEIFDDQFSVERPDGSNFTLKIRSTKLEDSAMYFCASSGRTARVEQFFGPGTRLTVL.

This clonotype was counted only a few times. The J gene is TRBJ2-4, the V gene TRBV7-9, with TRBD1 matching over 10 bases. The ends lost 3 bases at V and 9 bases at J; junction bases unmatched: 11. There are 16 residues in the CDR3. Germline CDR1 reads SEHNR; CDR2 reads FQNEAQ (reference sequence). This CDR3 is CASSFRPDRGLSIQYF. The CDR3 coding sequence is TGTGCCAGCAGCTTTCGCCCGGACAGGGGGTTGAGCATTCAGTACTTC.

This clonotype was seen more than once but under ten times. This chain joins TRBV4-3 and TRBJ1-2, with D maybe TRBD1 (6 bases). This CDR3 region has 14 residues. Germline CDR1 LGHNA, CDR2 YSLEER. V was pared by 3 bases and J by 4 bases, with 12 bases between. CDR3 protein: CASSQETGFYGYTF. CDR3 DNA: TGCGCCAGCAGCCAGGAAACAGGGTTCTATGGCTACACCTTC.

The gene calls are TRBV20-1 and TRBJ2-1; TRBD2 might be the D (5 bases). There are 11 residues in the CDR3. CDR1 DFQATT and CDR2 SNEGSKA come from the germline V gene (reference sequence). The CDR3 spells CSAGRAIEQFF. The CDR3 DNA reads as TGCAGCGCGGGTAGGGCTATTGAGCAGTTCTTC.

Only a few counts were recorded for this clonotype. This rearrangement joins TRBV20-1 to TRBJ2-1; D may be TRBD1 (6 bases). Per the germline V gene, CDR1 is DFQATT and CDR2 is SNEGSKA (reference sequence). The CDR3 is 15 residues long. Trimming cost V 1 base and J 2 bases, with 12 bases left between them. This CDR3 reads CSARGRGAPYNEQFF. The CDR3 nucleotides read TGCAGTGCTAGAGGCAGGGGAGCTCCCTACAATGAGCAGTTCTTC.

The chain uses TRBV5-1 and TRBJ2-5; 10 positions agree with TRBD1. This CDR3 spans 14 amino acids. V was pared by 2 bases and J by 5 bases, with 3 bases of the junction left unmatched. Germline loops: CDR1 SGHRS, CDR2 YFSETQ. CDR3 in amino acids: CASSFGTGDETQYF. CDR3 in DNA: TGCGCCAGCAGCTTCGGGACAGGGGACGAGACCCAGTACTTC.

This clonotype occurred a few times. CDR3: CASSKGGTGANVLTF. In DNA, the CDR3 is TGTGCCAGCAGCAAGGGAGGGACTGGGGCCAACGTCCTGACTTTC. This chain uses TRBV7-2 with TRBJ2-6; 7 nucleotides agree with TRBD2. The CDR3 is made up of 15 amino acids. The germline CDR1 and CDR2 sequences are SGHTA and FQGNSA. The J segment lost 2 bases and the V segment lost 5 bases, leaving 3 bases of the junction unmatched.

The chain has TRBV21-1 and TRBJ2-1; the table assigns TRBD1, which was not confirmed against the DNA. TRBV21-1 is a documented pseudogene. This CDR3 contains 22 residues. The CDR3 DNA reads as TGTGCCAGCAGCAAAAGGGGACAGGGGGCGCACGGGGACCCCTACTCCTACAATGAGCAGTTCTTC. As protein: CASSKRGQGAHGDPYSYNEQFF.

This clonotype was seen at least ten times. J is TRBJ2-2 and V is TRBV20-1; D tentatively fits TRBD1 or TRBD2 (7 bases each). The length of the CDR3 is 18 residues. CDR1 and CDR2 from the germline V gene are DFQATT and SNEGSKA (reference sequence). V was clipped by 6 bases and J by 2 bases, with 25 bases between them. The chain's CDR3 is CSAPVAGGGLYNTGELFF. The DNA for the CDR3 is TGCAGTGCCCCCGTCGCAGGGGGGGGCCTGTATAACACCGGGGAGCTGTTTTTT.

This clonotype has only a few counts. The chain carries TRBV10-2 and TRBJ2-3; D might be TRBD1 or TRBD2, each matching 5 bases. Per germline, CDR1 WSHSY and CDR2 SAAADI. V was clipped by 11 bases and J by 0 bases, with 15 bases between them. The CDR3 consists of 14 residues. The DNA of the CDR3 is TGCGCCGCCTCCGGGGCGCCTAGCACAGATACGCAGTATTTT. Protein: CAASGAPSTDTQYF.

This clonotype was seen ten or more times. The chain carries TRBV20-1 and TRBJ2-5; D remains ambiguous. Germline-derived CDR1 and CDR2 are DFQATT and SNEGSKA (reference sequence). V was pared by 7 bases and J by 5 bases, with 14 bases between. This CDR3 spans 12 amino acids. CDR3 amino acids: CSVGSRRETQYF. The DNA for the CDR3 is TGCAGTGTCGGGTCGCGGCGGGAGACCCAGTACTTC.

The J gene is TRBJ1-2, the V gene TRBV7-9; D not certain. Germline CDR1 is SEHNR and CDR2 is FQNEAQ (reference sequence). V was trimmed by 6 bases and J by 6 bases, leaving 20 bases between them. The CDR3 totals 15 residues. CDR3 nucleotide sequence: TGTGCCAGCAGAACATGGCGTCCGGAAGAAGATGGCTACACCTTC. Amino acids: CASRTWRPEEDGYTF.

This clonotype was picked up many times. The chain is built from TRBV4-1 and TRBJ2-3; D gene ambiguous. The V end was cut by 0 bases, the J end by 2 bases, with 12 bases between. CDR3 size: 16 residues. CDR1 is MGHRA and CDR2 is YSYEKL in the germline V gene. CDR3 sequence reads: CASSQDWYPNTDTQYF. CDR3 in DNA: TGCGCCAGCAGCCAAGATTGGTACCCAAACACAGATACGCAGTATTTT.

This clonotype was counted between two and nine times. This chain connects TRBV7-9 to TRBJ2-7; TRBD2 aligns across 8 bases. V lost 2 bases, J lost 2 bases, and 5 bases stayed unmatched. Germline V gene data show CDR1 as SEHNR and CDR2 as FQNEAQ (reference sequence). The CDR3 is made up of 15 amino acids. CDR3 DNA sequence: TGTGCCAGCAGCTTATCAGCGGGGGCCGCCTACGAGCAGTACTTC. Protein: CASSLSAGAAYEQYF.

J is TRBJ2-7 and V is TRBV11-2, with 8 bases that match TRBD1. The CDR3 sequence is 15 residues long. Unmatched junction bases numbered 3, after V lost 0 bases and J lost 2 bases. From germline, CDR1 is SGHAT and CDR2 FQNNGV. In DNA, the CDR3 is TGTGCCAGCAGCTTAGATGGGACAGGTACCTACGAGCAGTACTTC. Its translation is CASSLDGTGTYEQYF.